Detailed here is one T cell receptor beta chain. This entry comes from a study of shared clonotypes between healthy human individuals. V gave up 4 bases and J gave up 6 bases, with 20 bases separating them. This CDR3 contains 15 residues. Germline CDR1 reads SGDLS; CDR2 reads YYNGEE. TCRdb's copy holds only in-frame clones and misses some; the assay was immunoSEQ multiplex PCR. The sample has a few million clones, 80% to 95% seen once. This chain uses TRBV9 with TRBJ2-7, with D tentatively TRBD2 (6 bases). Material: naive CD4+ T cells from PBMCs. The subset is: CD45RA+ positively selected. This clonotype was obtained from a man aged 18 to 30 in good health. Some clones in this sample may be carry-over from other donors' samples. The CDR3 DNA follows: TGTGCCAGCAGCTTCACAGCCGGGAAGGAGGGCGAGCAGTACTTC. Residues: CASSFTAGKEGEQYF.